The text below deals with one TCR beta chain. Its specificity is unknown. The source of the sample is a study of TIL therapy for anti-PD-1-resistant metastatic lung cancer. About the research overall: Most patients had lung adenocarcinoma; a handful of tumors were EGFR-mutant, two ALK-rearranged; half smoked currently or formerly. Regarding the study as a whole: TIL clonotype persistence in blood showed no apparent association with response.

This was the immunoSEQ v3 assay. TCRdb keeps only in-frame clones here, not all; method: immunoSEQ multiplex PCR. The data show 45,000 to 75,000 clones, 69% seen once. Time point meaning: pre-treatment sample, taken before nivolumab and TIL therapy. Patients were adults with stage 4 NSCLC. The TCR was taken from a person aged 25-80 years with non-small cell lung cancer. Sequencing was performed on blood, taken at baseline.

The DNA for the CDR3 is TGTGCCAGCAGTTATCAACCCCAAGGCCTGAACACTGAAGCTTTCTTT. Translating it yields CASSYQPQGLNTEAFF. The chain uses TRBV6-5 and TRBJ1-1, with D uncertain. The germline V and J ends were trimmed by 3 bases and 0 bases, with 14 bases remaining between them. Germline V CDR1 and CDR2: MNHEY, SVGAGI. This CDR3 has 16 residues.